This T cell receptor beta chain was documented in a study of blood T cell repertoires in COVID-19 (dated by TCRdb to 2019 to 2021). For the wider study: Samples covering the acute and convalescent phases of COVID-19 were provided by collaborators in the United States, Italy and Spain. The prospective study material was composed of cDNA or gDNA derived from T cells, B-cell-depleted T cells, or PBMCs. Deeply sampled blood TCRbeta repertoires from subjects exposed to, actively infected with, or recovered from COVID-19 were included in the dataset. The repertoires were made available in a free public database intended to serve as a resource for research on the immune response to SARS-CoV-2. Samples came from the ongoing ImmuneRACE study (first 160 participants) plus 1,254 subjects from 6 global collaborators. A de-identified subject ID, COVID-19 status, age in years and sex were almost always included in the sample metadata. Where available, HLA class I and class II types were taken from metadata supplied by the sample provider and were not determined by assay-based typing.

For CDR1 and CDR2, the germline V gene (reference sequence) lists LGHDT and YNNKEL. V and J lose 1 base and 3 bases, and a span of 7 bases separates them. The CDR3 runs 14 amino acids, cysteine and phenylalanine included. The read is trimmed to its CDR3 DNA, 42 bases read in frame from base 1. Samples from volunteer blood donors who had recovered from COVID-19 were contributed by a second Seattle source. Collaborating institutions collected whole blood in K2EDTA tubes following their own protocols. For TCRbeta analysis, collaborators shipped samples in one of three forms: frozen whole blood, isolated PBMCs, or DNA extracted from either of those sample types. As concerns this clone: The antigen it recognizes is unknown. There are no base qualities to consult, and no much larger clone falls within one base.

Broad study findings and their caveats: The quantity of clinical and demographic metadata differed by source and by participant and was supplied without curation.

TCRbeta CDR3 regions were amplified from genomic DNA using the immunoSEQ Assay, a bias-controlled multiplex PCR. The original methods were these. Within the assay, amplification of reference gene primers was used to estimate how many nucleated cells each sample contained. To quantify the absolute abundance of each unique TCRbeta CDR3 rearrangement, sequence reads were collapsed and filtered. For each sample, productive Simpson clonality was calculated as the square root of Simpson's diversity index across productive rearrangements. TCRdb re-hosts the immuneACCESS table, in-frame sequences only. Its copies lack some clones; in the studies checked, an unresolved V gene accounts for under half of them, and the cause for the rest is not known. V and J calls and clone size are copied from that table; D and trimming were computed from the DNA. The sample has 110,000 or so clones on record, approximately 90% of them singletons. 7.5% to 9.5% of the sample rests with the top ten.

The chain is assembled from TRBV3-1 (or the pseudogene TRBV3-2) and TRBJ1-5; the D segment cannot be called with confidence. This TCR was sampled from a woman aged 70 to 79 who had recovered from COVID-19. Material for sequencing was peripheral blood. The CDR3 in this case is CASSQGQNNQPQHF. The bases are TGTGCCAGCAGCCAAGGTCAGAACAATCAGCCCCAGCATTTT.